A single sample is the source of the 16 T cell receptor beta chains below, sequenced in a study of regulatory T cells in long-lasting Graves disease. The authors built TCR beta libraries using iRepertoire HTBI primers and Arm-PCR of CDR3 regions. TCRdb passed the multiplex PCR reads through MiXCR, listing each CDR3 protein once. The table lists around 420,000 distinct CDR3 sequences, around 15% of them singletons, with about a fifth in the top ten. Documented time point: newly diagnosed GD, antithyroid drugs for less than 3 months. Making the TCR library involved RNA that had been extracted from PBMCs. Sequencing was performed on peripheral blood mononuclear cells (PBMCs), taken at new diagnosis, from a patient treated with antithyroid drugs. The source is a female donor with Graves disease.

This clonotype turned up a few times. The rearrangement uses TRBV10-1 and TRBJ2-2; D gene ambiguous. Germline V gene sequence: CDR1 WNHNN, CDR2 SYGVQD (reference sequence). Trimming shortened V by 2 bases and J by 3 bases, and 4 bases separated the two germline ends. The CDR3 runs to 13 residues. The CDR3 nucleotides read TGCGCCAGCAGTGAGGATTACACCGGGGAGCTGTTTTTT. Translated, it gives CASSEDYTGELFF.

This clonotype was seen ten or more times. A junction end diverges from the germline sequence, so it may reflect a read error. The CDR3 is CASSENRIPGGKGGF. DNA of the CDR3: TGTGCCAGCAGTGAAAACAGGATCCCTGGTGGCAAAGGGGGCTTC. The V gene is TRBV2, the J gene TRBJ1-2; possible D gene TRBD1, 6 bases. This CDR3 is 15 amino acids long. In germline, CDR1 is SNHLY, CDR2 FYNNEI.

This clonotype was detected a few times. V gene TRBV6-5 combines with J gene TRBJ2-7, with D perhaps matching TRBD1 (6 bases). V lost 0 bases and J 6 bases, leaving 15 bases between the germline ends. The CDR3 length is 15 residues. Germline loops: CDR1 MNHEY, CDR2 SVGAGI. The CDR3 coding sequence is TGTGCCAGCAGTTACTCTCTTAGACAGGTAGGCGAGCAGTACTTC. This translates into CASSYSLRQVGEQYF.

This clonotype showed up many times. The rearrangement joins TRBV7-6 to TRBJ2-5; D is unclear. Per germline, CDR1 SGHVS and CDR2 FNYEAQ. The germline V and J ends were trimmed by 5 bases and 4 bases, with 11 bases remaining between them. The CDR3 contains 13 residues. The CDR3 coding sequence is TGTGCCAGCAGCCCGACGGCCGGAGAGACCCAGTACTTC. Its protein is CASSPTAGETQYF.

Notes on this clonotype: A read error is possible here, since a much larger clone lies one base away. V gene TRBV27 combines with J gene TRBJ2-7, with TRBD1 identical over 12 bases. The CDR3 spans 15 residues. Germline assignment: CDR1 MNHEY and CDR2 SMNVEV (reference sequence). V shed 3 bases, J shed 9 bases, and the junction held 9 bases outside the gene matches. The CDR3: CASSFQGQGANGQYF. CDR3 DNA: TGTGCCAGCAGTTTCCAGGGACAGGGGGCGAACGGGCAGTACTTC.

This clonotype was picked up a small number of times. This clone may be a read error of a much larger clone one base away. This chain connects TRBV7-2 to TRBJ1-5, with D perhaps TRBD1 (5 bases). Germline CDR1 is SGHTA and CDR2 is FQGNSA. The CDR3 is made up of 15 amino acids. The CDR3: CASSFVGGSNRPQHF. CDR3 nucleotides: TGTGCCAGCAGCTTCGTCGGGGGGAGCAATCGGCCCCAGCATTTT. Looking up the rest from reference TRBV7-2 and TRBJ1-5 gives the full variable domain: GAGVSQSPSNKVTEKGKDVELRCDPISGHTALYWYRQSLGQGLEFLIYFQGNSAPDKSGLPSDRFSAERTGGSVSTLTIQRTQQEDSAVYLCASSFVGGSNRPQHFGDGTRLSIL.

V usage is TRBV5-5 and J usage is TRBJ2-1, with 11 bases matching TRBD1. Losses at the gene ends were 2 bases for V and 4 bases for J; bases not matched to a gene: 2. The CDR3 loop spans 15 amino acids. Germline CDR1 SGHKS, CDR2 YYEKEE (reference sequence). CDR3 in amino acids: CASSFGTGGYNEQFF. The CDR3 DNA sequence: TGTGCCAGCAGCTTTGGGACAGGGGGTTACAATGAGCAGTTCTTC.

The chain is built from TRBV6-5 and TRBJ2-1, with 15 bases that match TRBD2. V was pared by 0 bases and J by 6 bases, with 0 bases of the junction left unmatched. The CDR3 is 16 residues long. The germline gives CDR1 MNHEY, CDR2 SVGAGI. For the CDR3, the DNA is TGTGCCAGCAGTTACTCGGGACTAGCGGGAGGCAATGAGCAGTTCTTC. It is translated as CASSYSGLAGGNEQFF.

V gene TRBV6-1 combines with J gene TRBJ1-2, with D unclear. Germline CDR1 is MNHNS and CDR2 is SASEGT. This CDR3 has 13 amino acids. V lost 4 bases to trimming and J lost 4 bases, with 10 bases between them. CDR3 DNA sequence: TGTGCCAGCAGTGCAAATTCTCCCTATGGCTACACCTTC. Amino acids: CASSANSPYGYTF.

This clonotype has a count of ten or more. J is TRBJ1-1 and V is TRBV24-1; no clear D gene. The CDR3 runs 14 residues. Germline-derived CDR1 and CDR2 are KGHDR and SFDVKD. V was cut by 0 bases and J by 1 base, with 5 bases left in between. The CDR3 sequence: CATSDLKSNTEAFF. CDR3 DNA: TGTGCCACCAGTGATTTGAAGTCGAACACTGAAGCTTTCTTT.

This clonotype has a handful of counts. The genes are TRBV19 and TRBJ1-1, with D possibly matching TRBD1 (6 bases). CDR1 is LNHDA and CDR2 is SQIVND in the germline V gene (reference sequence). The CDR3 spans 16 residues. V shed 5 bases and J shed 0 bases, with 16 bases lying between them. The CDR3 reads CASSLLWTAMNTEAFF. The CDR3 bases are TGTGCCAGTAGTTTACTCTGGACAGCCATGAACACTGAAGCTTTCTTT.

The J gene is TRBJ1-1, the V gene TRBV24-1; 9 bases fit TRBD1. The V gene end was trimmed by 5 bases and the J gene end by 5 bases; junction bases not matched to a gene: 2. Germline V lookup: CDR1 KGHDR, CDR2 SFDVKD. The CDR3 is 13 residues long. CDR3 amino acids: CATSGGTGTEAFF. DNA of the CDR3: TGTGCCACCAGTGGGGGGACAGGGACTGAAGCTTTCTTT.

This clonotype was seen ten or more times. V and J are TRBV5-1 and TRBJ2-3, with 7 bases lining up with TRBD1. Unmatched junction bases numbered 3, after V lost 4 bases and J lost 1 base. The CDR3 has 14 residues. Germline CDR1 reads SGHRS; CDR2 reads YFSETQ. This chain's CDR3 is CASSIGQGTDTQYF. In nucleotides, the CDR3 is TGCGCCAGCAGCATCGGACAGGGCACAGATACGCAGTATTTT.

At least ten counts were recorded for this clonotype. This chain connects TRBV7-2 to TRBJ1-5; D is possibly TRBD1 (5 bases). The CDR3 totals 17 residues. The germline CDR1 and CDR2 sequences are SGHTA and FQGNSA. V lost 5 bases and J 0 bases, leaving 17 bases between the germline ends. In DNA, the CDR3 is TGTGCCAGCAGCAAGGATGGCAGGGATAATAGCAATCAGCCCCAGCATTTT. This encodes CASSKDGRDNSNQPQHF.

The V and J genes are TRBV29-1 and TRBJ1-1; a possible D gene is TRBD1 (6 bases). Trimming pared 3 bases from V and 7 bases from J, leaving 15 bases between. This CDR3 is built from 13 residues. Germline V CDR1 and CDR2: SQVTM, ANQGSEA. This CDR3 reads CSVEGPGQLEAFF. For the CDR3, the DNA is TGCAGCGTTGAGGGTCCCGGACAGCTTGAAGCTTTCTTT.

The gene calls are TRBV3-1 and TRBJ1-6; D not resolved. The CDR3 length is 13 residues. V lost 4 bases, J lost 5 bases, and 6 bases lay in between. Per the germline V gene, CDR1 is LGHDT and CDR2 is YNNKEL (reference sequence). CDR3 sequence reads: CASSRSDNSPLHF. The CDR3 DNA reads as TGTGCCAGCAGCCGCTCGGATAATTCACCCCTCCACTTT.